This TCR beta chain comes out of a study of shared clonotypes between healthy human individuals. Regarding the study as a whole: Researchers sampled blood only, noting tissue repertoires likely differ. Memory subsets generally showed lower estimated richness than naive subsets.

Of note for this clone: Its cognate antigen is unknown. Other DNA sequences in this specimen translate into the identical CDR3.

Into CD45RA+ naive and CD45RA-negative memory subsets, the CD4+ cells were split. CDR3 length: 13 residues. In germline, CDR1 is SGHRS, CDR2 YFSETQ. V shed 0 bases and J shed 2 bases, with 5 bases lying between them. The repertoire was sequenced with immunoSEQ multiplex PCR; TCRdb's copy has only in-frame clones and lacks some. Of over a million clones in the sample, 98% are singletons; the top ten hold about 0.45%. V gene TRBV5-1 combines with J gene TRBJ1-1; no definite D call. The sequencing input was naive CD4+ T cells sorted from blood. Described subset: CD45RA+ positively selected. The clonotype comes from a man aged 25 to 40 in good health. The CDR3 is CASSLAGNTEAFF. The CDR3 DNA follows: TGCGCCAGCAGCTTGGCCGGCAACACTGAAGCTTTCTTT.